This record concerns one T cell receptor (beta chain) sequence. The entry originates in a study of blood T cell repertoires in COVID-19. The repertoire was sequenced with immunoSEQ multiplex PCR; TCRdb's copy has only in-frame clones and lacks some. The table includes around 190,000 clones, approximately 79% detected once. The V and J ends lost 5 bases and 10 bases respectively, with 18 bases between them. The CDR3 spans 13 residues. Sequencing input: peripheral blood. The rearrangement uses TRBV12-3 or TRBV12-4 and TRBJ2-7; D call uncertain. The TCR comes from a woman aged 45-65 years with acute or convalescent COVID-19. CDR3 in DNA: TGTGCCAGCAGTGCCGGTCGACGGCTAGAACAGTACTTC. This codes for CASSAGRRLEQYF.